The present TCR beta chain was sequenced within a study of memory CD8 T cells in hepatitis C reinfection. Study in general: After reinfection, a couple of primary-infection resolvers became chronically infected. A positive HCV RNA test after two negatives ≥60 days apart defined reinfection. Peak reinfection samples were taken 3 to 8 weeks after detection.

Profiled with immunoSEQ multiplex PCR; TCRdb holds only in-frame clones, not every one. The table records more than 35,000 clones, roughly 88% of them present only once. In its sample, this clone was seen once. Time point noted: peak reinfection, 3 to 8 weeks after reinfection detection. The sorted cells went straight to TCR sequencing with no prior in vitro expansion. Total naive CD8 T cells were sorted as viable CD3+ CD8+ CD45RO- cells from a couple of donors. Sequenced sample: naive CD8+ T cells sorted from blood. The sequence came from a man aged 18 to 30 with hepatitis C virus infection.

The CDR3 DNA is TGTGCCAGCAGTTTAAGTGGGGGGGGCAATGAGCAGTTCTTC. This sequence encodes CASSLSGGGNEQFF. The chain is built from TRBV6-6 and TRBJ2-1; 7 positions agree with TRBD2. Germline CDR1 and CDR2: MNHNY and SVGAGI (reference sequence). CDR3 length: 14 residues. Trimming took 4 bases from V and 6 from J; bases not matched to a gene: 6.